The clone carrying this TCR beta chain has only one observation. Antigen unknown. This sample stems from a study of shared clonotypes between healthy human individuals. Study conclusions and caveats: Sorted-subset sequencing, rarefaction showed, was incomplete despite large depth. The naive CD4 repertoires of a few donors were compared, and about 5% of clonotypes were shared.

The protocol was immunoSEQ multiplex PCR, while the TCRdb copy is restricted to in-frame clones and leaves out a portion. Altogether more than 2 million clones are present, just over 90% being singletons, with the ten largest covering less than 2%. The ends were cut back, 0 bases at V and 2 bases at J, with 12 bases in the middle. Per the germline V gene, CDR1 is SGDLS and CDR2 is YYNGEE. The length of the CDR3 is 15 residues. Selected positively for CCR7 and CD45RO-negative, naive CD8 cells excluded terminally differentiated effector memory CD45RA+ cells. Donation came from healthy HIV-negative adults that had no recent acute infections or vaccinations.

The chain has TRBV9 and TRBJ2-7; D possibly corresponds to TRBD2 (5 bases). The sequenced material came from naive CD8+ T cells from PBMCs. The TCR sequence derives from a man between 18 and 35 years old in good health. Some clones in this sample may be carry-over from other donors' samples. The DNA of the CDR3 is TGTGCCAGCAGCGTAGCCGGGAAAGGGACCTACGAGCAGTACTTC. It specifies CASSVAGKGTYEQYF.